One and the same sample provided the 10 T cell receptor beta chains below, sequenced in a study of CD8 T cells in ankylosing spondylitis. Each CDR3 protein gets one entry after TCRdb re-called the 5' RACE reads with MiXCR. Of fewer than 400,000 distinct CDR3 sequences in the sample, approximately 20% are singletons; the top ten hold around 17%. General study findings and limits: In ankylosing spondylitis blood, a motif of roughly 8 highly homologous TCR beta variants appeared characteristic.

These receptors' antigens are unknown. Sequencing used blood, either unsorted or a sorted T cell fraction (not recorded which). These receptors were collected from a male donor with ankylosing spondylitis.

The chain carries TRBV25-1 and TRBJ1-4; 7 positions agree with TRBD1. The CDR3 spans 15 residues. Per germline, CDR1 MGHDK and CDR2 SYGVNS. Trimming cost V 1 base and J 4 bases; bases outside gene matches: 3. The CDR3 bases are TGTGCCAGCAGTGAATCGGGACAGCTTAATGAAAAACTGTTTTTT. This translates into CASSESGQLNEKLFF.

This clonotype was found once. V gene TRBV4-2 combines with J gene TRBJ2-5; D gene uncertain. Trimming cost V 0 bases and J 4 bases, with 12 bases left between them. The germline V gene has CDR1 LGHNA and CDR2 YNFKEQ. CDR3 length: 15 amino acids. CDR3: CASSQDPEWGETQYF. The CDR3 nucleotides are TGTGCCAGCAGCCAAGATCCCGAATGGGGAGAGACCCAGTACTTC.

This clonotype was detected ten times or more. The genes are TRBV11-2 and TRBJ2-7, with D uncertain. The germline V and J ends were trimmed by 2 bases and 3 bases, with 5 bases remaining between them. Per germline, CDR1 SGHAT and CDR2 FQNNGV. The CDR3 consists of 12 residues. CDR3 sequence reads: CASSLQDYEQYF. As DNA, the CDR3 is TGTGCCAGCAGCTTACAGGACTACGAGCAGTACTTC.

This clonotype has only a few counts. The chain employs TRBV29-1 and TRBJ2-7, with 9 bases matching TRBD2. Germline CDR1 is SQVTM and CDR2 is ANQGSEA. Trimming cost V 4 bases and J 9 bases; bases outside gene matches: 13. The CDR3 has 14 residues. The CDR3 DNA sequence: TGCAGCGTTGCGGCTAGCGGGGCCTTAGAAGTGCAGTACTTC. This encodes CSVAASGALEVQYF.

The chain uses TRBV6-5 and TRBJ1-2, with D possibly matching TRBD1 (6 bases). Germline CDR1 is MNHEY and CDR2 is SVGAGI. Trimming pared 0 bases from V and 4 bases from J, leaving 12 bases between. The CDR3 extends over 15 amino acids. CDR3 sequence reads: CASSYSMDRRYGYTF. In DNA form, the CDR3 reads TGTGCCAGCAGTTACTCGATGGACAGACGCTATGGCTACACCTTC.

CDR3 residues: CASSIQSGRVSEQYF. The DNA of the CDR3 is TGTGCCAGCAGCATCCAGAGCGGGAGGGTTTCCGAGCAGTACTTC. This sequence joins TRBV28 and TRBJ2-7; 10 bases match TRBD2. This CDR3 is 15 amino acids long. Germline loops: CDR1 MDHEN, CDR2 SYDVKM. Trimming took 6 bases from V and 6 from J; bases not matched to a gene: 11.

The sample holds a few counts of this clonotype. This sequence joins TRBV10-3 and TRBJ1-1; possibly TRBD1 for D (6 bases). The CDR3 is made up of 17 amino acids. Germline V CDR1 and CDR2: ENHRY, SYGVKD. Trimming removed 6 bases from V and 3 bases from J, with 23 bases in between. This chain's CDR3 is CAISPDSGGPGDTEAFF. In DNA, the CDR3 is TGTGCCATCAGCCCCGATTCGGGGGGCCCGGGGGACACTGAAGCTTTCTTT.

The genes are TRBV7-9 and TRBJ2-7, with D perhaps matching TRBD1 (6 bases). Trimming cost V 1 base and J 2 bases, with 12 bases left between them. The CDR3 has 15 amino acids. CDR1 and CDR2 from the germline V gene are SEHNR and FQNEAQ (reference sequence). CDR3 region: CASSLGGGLTYEQYF. CDR3 nucleotide sequence: TGTGCCAGCAGCTTAGGTGGGGGCTTAACCTACGAGCAGTACTTC.

This clonotype occurred many times. The chain uses TRBV29-1 and TRBJ2-5; D is unclear. The CDR3 has 13 amino acids. V gave up 4 bases and J gave up 5 bases, with 14 bases separating them. CDR1 and CDR2 from the germline V gene are SQVTM and ANQGSEA. CDR3 in amino acids: CSVVGLPGETQYF. In DNA form, the CDR3 reads TGCAGCGTTGTAGGGCTTCCTGGGGAGACCCAGTACTTC.

In this sample, this clonotype turned up many times. CDR3 amino acids: CASAGDRGGTEAFF. The CDR3, as DNA: TGTGCCAGCGCGGGGGACAGGGGTGGAACTGAAGCTTTCTTT. The chain is built from TRBV7-9 and TRBJ1-1; 10 nucleotides align to TRBD1. The CDR3 runs 14 residues. Per germline, CDR1 SEHNR and CDR2 FQNEAQ (reference sequence). V shed 8 bases, J shed 5 bases, and the junction held 8 bases outside the gene matches.